This entry concerns a single T cell receptor beta chain. The antigen remains unidentified. Germline loops: CDR1 MNHNY, CDR2 SVGAGI (reference sequence). The CDR3 contains 15 residues. Trimming pared 6 bases from V and 1 base from J, leaving 10 bases between. Use of 60 Vbeta and 13 Jbeta primers characterized the PCR. Data came from immunoSEQ multiplex PCR; TCRdb stores just in-frame clones and leaves some out. The sample carries about 130,000 clones, around 78% recorded once. The entry originates in a study of cytomegalovirus exposure and HLA in healthy donors. Study overall: Sequencing of about 179 million T cells in an earlier analysis found 100 million or so unique TCR beta sequences. Overall study results and limits: Researchers reported in a later analysis that common viral pathogens appeared linked to several top clusters. According to a later analysis, donors in an Asian-associated ancestry cluster reportedly had fewer N-insertions than the roughly 720-donor mean. In vitro data verified three CMV-associated chains as specific for CMV antigens.

Material for sequencing was PBMCs. This sequence joins TRBV6-6 and TRBJ1-6, with D possibly matching TRBD1 (6 bases). This clonotype originated in a female donor in good health and CMV-seropositive. The CDR3 DNA is TGTGCCAGCAGCACAGGGTTTTCCTATAATTCACCCCTCCACTTT. Its protein product is CASSTGFSYNSPLHF.